The sample holds a few counts of the clone carrying this TCR beta chain. The sample originates from a study of blood T cells in healthy people across ages. PCR was performed a second time for about 6 to 12 cycles using a sample-barcoded 5' primer and a J-beta primer mix. MiXCR, applied by TCRdb to the 5' RACE reads, yields one record per CDR3 protein. The sample gives around 940,000 distinct CDR3 sequences, around 54% of which show up once; 20% to 25% is in the top ten. This CDR3 contains 15 residues. The trim removed 6 bases at V and 4 bases at J, leaving 10 bases unmatched. The V gene's germline CDR1 is DFQATT and CDR2 SNEGSKA (reference sequence).

Input material: blood. V and J are TRBV20-1 and TRBJ2-1; 9 bases line up with TRBD2. The receptor was isolated from a woman in her fifties or sixties in good health. CDR3 region: CSAQASGKPYNEQFF. CDR3 nucleotide sequence: TGCAGTGCCCAAGCTAGCGGGAAACCTTACAATGAGCAGTTCTTC.